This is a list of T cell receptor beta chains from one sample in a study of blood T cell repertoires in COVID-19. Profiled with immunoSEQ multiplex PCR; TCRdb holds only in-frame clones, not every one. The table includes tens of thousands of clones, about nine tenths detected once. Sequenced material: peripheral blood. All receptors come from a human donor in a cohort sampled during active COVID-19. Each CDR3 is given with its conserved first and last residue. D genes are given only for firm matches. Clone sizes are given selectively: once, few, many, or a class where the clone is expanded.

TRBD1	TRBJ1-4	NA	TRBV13	TGTGCCAGCAGCTTGCGACAGGGGGCACCTAATGAAAAACTGTTTTTT	CASSLRQGAPNEKLFF
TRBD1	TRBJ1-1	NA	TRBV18	TGTGCCAGCTCAATCGACAGGGTGAACACTGAAGCTTTCTTT	CASSIDRVNTEAFF
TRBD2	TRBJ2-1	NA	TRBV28	TGTGCCAGCAGCCGGACTAGCGGATCCTACAATGAGCAGTTCTTC	CASSRTSGSYNEQFF
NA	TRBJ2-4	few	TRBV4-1	TGCGCCAGCAGCCAAGATCGGTTAGGGGACATTCAGTACTTC	CASSQDRLGDIQYF
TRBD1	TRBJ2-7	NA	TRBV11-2	TGTGCCAGCAGCCAGGGACAGGGTTCCTACGAGCAGTACTTC	CASSQGQGSYEQYF
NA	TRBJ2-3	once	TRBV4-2	TGTGCCAGCAGCCAGGCTGGGGGACTTAGCACAGATACGCAGTATTTT	CASSQAGGLSTDTQYF
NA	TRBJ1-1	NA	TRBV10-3	TGTGCCATCAGCGCGGACAGATACACTGAAGCTTTCTTT	CAISADRYTEAFF
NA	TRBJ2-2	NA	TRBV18	TGTGCCAGCTCACCACTCGATTTAACAAGCAGACTAGCGAACACCGGGGAGCTGTTTTTT	CASSPLDLTSRLANTGELFF
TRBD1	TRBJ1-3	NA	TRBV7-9	TGTGCCAGCAGCTTTAGGGGACAGGGGGCCTCTGGAAACACCATATATTTT	CASSFRGQGASGNTIYF
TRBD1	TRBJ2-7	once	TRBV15	TGTGCCACCAGCAGAGGTCCGGGACAGCGTTTTCGGCAGTACTTC	CATSRGPGQRFRQYF
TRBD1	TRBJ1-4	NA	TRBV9	TGTGCCAGCAGCGTGGGAATGGGACAGGGGGGAGAAAAACTGTTTTTT	CASSVGMGQGGEKLFF
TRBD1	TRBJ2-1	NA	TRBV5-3	TGTGCCAGAAGCTACTACAGGGGGCGCGTCAATGAGCAGTTCTTC	CARSYYRGRVNEQFF
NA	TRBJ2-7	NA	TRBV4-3	TGCGCCAGCAGCCAAGGAAAAGGGGTGTACGAGCAGTACTTC	CASSQGKGVYEQYF
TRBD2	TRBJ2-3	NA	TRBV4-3	TGCGCCAGCAGCCGGGATCGGGAGGGGCCAGATACGCAGTATTTT	CASSRDREGPDTQYF
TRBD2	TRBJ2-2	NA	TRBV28	TGTGCCAGCAGGGACAGCAGACTAGCGGGAGGGGCCGGGGAGCTGTTTTTT	CASRDSRLAGGAGELFF
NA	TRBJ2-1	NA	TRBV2	TGTGCCAGCAGTGACGGCTCAATGGGAGACAATGAGCAGTTCTTC	CASSDGSMGDNEQFF
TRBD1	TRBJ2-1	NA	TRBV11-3	TGTGCCAGCAGCGCACAGGGACAGGGAGGCAATGAGCAGTTCTTC	CASSAQGQGGNEQFF
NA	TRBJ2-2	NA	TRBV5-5	TGTGCCAGCAGCTTGATTTCGGCGGGCCCTCGACACACCGGGGAGCTGTTTTTT	CASSLISAGPRHTGELFF
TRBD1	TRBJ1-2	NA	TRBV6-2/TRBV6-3	TGTGCCAGCAGTTACTCCCCGACAGGGGACTATGGCTACACCTTC	CASSYSPTGDYGYTF
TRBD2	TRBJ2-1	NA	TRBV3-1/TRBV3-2	TGTGCCAGCAGCCAGACTAGCGGGGGCTCCACGTTCTTC	CASSQTSGGSTFF
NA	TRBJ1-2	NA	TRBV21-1	TGTGCCAGCAGCATAACGCAGGTGAACTATGGCTACACCTTC	CASSITQVNYGYTF
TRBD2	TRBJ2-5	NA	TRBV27	TGTGCCAGCAGTTCCGGGACTATACAAGAGACCCAGTACTTC	CASSSGTIQETQYF
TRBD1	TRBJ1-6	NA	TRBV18	TGTGCCAGCTCAGTGACAGGGTTCGATTCACCCCTCCACTTT	CASSVTGFDSPLHF
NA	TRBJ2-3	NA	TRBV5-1	TGCGCCAGCAGCGAGGGGGAGGATACGCAGTATTTT	CASSEGEDTQYF
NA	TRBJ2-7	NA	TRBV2	TGTGCCAGCAGTGTGCAACAGATCTCCTACGAGCAGTACTTC	CASSVQQISYEQYF